This T cell receptor beta chain was captured by sequencing in a study of shared clonotypes between healthy human individuals. Cells designated naive CD8 were CD45RO-negative and were positively selected for CCR7, with terminally differentiated effector memory CD45RA+ cells excluded. The CDR3 is 18 amino acids. Between the trimmed V and J ends, which lost 0 bases and 4 bases, there was a span of 18 bases. CDR1 is LNHDA, CDR2 SQIVND, per germline (reference sequence). Once extracted for a subset, genomic DNA was divided evenly among several immunoSEQ plates. A roughly 200 ng quantity of DNA, around 30,000 T cell genomes, went into the sorted-subset replicate PCRs. Some clones are missing from TCRdb's copy, which holds only in-frame ones; the method was immunoSEQ multiplex PCR. The data contain approximately 600,000 clones, approximately 95% of them seen just once; the ten biggest clones take up over 0.09%.

General study findings and limits: Donor clonotype sharing was expected to depend on sequencing depth. Only blood samples were collected, and tissue repertoires likely differ.

About this clone: Its specificity is unknown.

Sequenced input: naive CD8+ T cells sorted from blood. The chain uses TRBV19 and TRBJ2-2; tentatively, D is TRBD1 or TRBD2 (5 bases each). The clonotype comes from a woman in her 30s in good health. In DNA form, the CDR3 reads TGTGCCAGTAGTATAGATCTGCTAGCAGACAGATTCACCGGGGAGCTGTTTTTT. Translated, it gives CASSIDLLADRFTGELFF.